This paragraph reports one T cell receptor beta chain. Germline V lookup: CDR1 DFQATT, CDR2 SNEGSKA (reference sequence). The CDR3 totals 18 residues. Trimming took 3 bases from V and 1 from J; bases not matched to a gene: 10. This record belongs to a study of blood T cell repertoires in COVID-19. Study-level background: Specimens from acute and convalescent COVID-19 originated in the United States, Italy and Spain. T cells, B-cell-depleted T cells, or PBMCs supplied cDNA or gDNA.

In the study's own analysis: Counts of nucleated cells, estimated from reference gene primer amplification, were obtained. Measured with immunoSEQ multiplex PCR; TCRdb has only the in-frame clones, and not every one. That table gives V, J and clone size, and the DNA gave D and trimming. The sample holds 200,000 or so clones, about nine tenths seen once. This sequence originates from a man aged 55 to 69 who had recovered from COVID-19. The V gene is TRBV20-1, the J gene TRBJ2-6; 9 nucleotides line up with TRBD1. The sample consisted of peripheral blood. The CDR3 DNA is TGCAGTGCTAGTGTCGGACAGGGGTCTTCTTCTGGGGCCAACGTCCTGACTTTC. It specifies CSASVGQGSSSGANVLTF.